The rows below give T cell receptor beta chains drawn from one sample of a study of OX40 agonist ivuxolimab in advanced cancers. The data were produced by immunoSEQ multiplex PCR, yet TCRdb's version contains in-frame clones alone and is incomplete. The repertoire has tens of thousands of clones, 87% of them found once; the top ten carry approximately 0.32%. Sample: CD4+ or CD8+ T cells sorted from blood, taken in a trial of the OX40 agonist ivuxolimab. These receptors all stem from an adult with an advanced solid tumor such as melanoma, head and neck, liver or kidney cancer. The CDR3 runs from the conserved cysteine through the conserved F or W. D genes are given only for firm matches. Part of the rows lack a size; the others show once, few, many or a class for expanded clones.

D gene: NA; V gene: TRBV19; J gene: TRBJ2-3; clone size: NA; CDR3 protein: CASSIELSGRQYF; CDR3 DNA: TGTGCCAGTAGTATAGAACTCTCGGGGCGGCAGTATTTT
D gene: NA; V gene: TRBV2; J gene: TRBJ1-2; clone size: once; CDR3 protein: CASTANYGYTF; CDR3 DNA: TGTGCCAGCACAGCTAACTATGGCTACACCTTC
D gene: NA; V gene: TRBV6-5; J gene: TRBJ2-7; clone size: NA; CDR3 protein: CASNPPVPSYEQYF; CDR3 DNA: TGTGCCAGCAACCCCCCGGTCCCCTCCTACGAGCAGTACTTC
D gene: TRBD2; V gene: TRBV12-5; J gene: TRBJ2-1; clone size: NA; CDR3 protein: CASGFSTGTSGGNEQFF; CDR3 DNA: TGTGCTAGTGGTTTTAGCACCGGGACTAGCGGGGGCAATGAGCAGTTCTTC
D gene: NA; V gene: TRBV9; J gene: TRBJ2-3; clone size: NA; CDR3 protein: CASSVGGYPTDTQYF; CDR3 DNA: TGTGCCAGCAGCGTAGGTGGCTACCCCACAGATACGCAGTATTTT
D gene: TRBD1; V gene: TRBV13; J gene: TRBJ1-2; clone size: few; CDR3 protein: CASSLEGRGRGYTF; CDR3 DNA: TGTGCCAGCAGCTTAGAGGGCAGGGGGCGCGGCTACACCTTC
D gene: NA; V gene: TRBV2; J gene: TRBJ2-7; clone size: NA; CDR3 protein: CASSDGSAAAPYEQYF; CDR3 DNA: TGTGCCAGCAGTGACGGGTCGGCAGCCGCCCCCTACGAGCAGTACTTC
D gene: TRBD1; V gene: TRBV9; J gene: TRBJ2-5; clone size: once; CDR3 protein: CASSVATGQRQETQYF; CDR3 DNA: TGTGCCAGCAGCGTAGCGACGGGACAGCGCCAAGAGACCCAGTACTTC
D gene: TRBD1; V gene: TRBV11-2; J gene: TRBJ1-5; clone size: NA; CDR3 protein: CASSRDRDNQPQHF; CDR3 DNA: TGTGCCAGCAGCCGGGACAGGGACAATCAGCCCCAGCATTTT
D gene: TRBD2; V gene: TRBV10-2; J gene: TRBJ2-2; clone size: NA; CDR3 protein: CATGTSGRGELFF; CDR3 DNA: TGCGCCACCGGGACTAGCGGGCGCGGGGAGCTGTTTTTT
D gene: TRBD1; V gene: TRBV4-3; J gene: TRBJ1-1; clone size: NA; CDR3 protein: CASSQNSQGAFNTEAFF; CDR3 DNA: TGCGCCAGCAGCCAAAACTCACAGGGGGCATTCAACACTGAAGCTTTCTTT
D gene: NA; V gene: TRBV7-5; J gene: TRBJ2-7; clone size: once; CDR3 protein: CARSFREGLAPGYEQYF; CDR3 DNA: TGTGCCAGAAGCTTCCGCGAGGGGCTAGCGCCAGGCTACGAGCAGTACTTC
D gene: TRBD2; V gene: TRBV30; J gene: TRBJ2-3; clone size: NA; CDR3 protein: CAWSLAGGSTDTQYF; CDR3 DNA: TGTGCCTGGAGTCTAGCGGGGGGTTCGACAGATACGCAGTATTTT
D gene: TRBD1; V gene: TRBV29-1; J gene: TRBJ1-1; clone size: NA; CDR3 protein: CSVNRGLNTEAFF; CDR3 DNA: TGCAGCGTTAACAGGGGGCTCAACACTGAAGCTTTCTTT
D gene: TRBD2; V gene: TRBV5-6; J gene: TRBJ2-7; clone size: NA; CDR3 protein: CASSRGEGRGLKGYEQYF; CDR3 DNA: TGTGCCAGCAGCCGGGGTGAGGGGAGGGGACTAAAGGGCTACGAGCAGTACTTC
D gene: TRBD1; V gene: TRBV19; J gene: TRBJ1-2; clone size: NA; CDR3 protein: CASRGGPNYGYTF; CDR3 DNA: TGTGCCAGCAGAGGGGGCCCGAACTATGGCTACACCTTC
D gene: TRBD1; V gene: TRBV7-6; J gene: TRBJ2-7; clone size: NA; CDR3 protein: CASSLEPGGTYEQYF; CDR3 DNA: TGTGCCAGCAGCTTAGAACCAGGGGGCACCTACGAGCAGTACTTC
D gene: TRBD2; V gene: TRBV5-1; J gene: TRBJ2-3; clone size: NA; CDR3 protein: CASSLLAGEDTQYF; CDR3 DNA: TGCGCCAGCAGCTTGTTAGCGGGGGAGGATACGCAGTATTTT
D gene: NA; V gene: TRBV4-2; J gene: TRBJ1-4; clone size: NA; CDR3 protein: CASSPVSPSEKLFF; CDR3 DNA: TGTGCCAGCAGCCCGGTCTCTCCCTCCGAAAAACTGTTTTTT
D gene: NA; V gene: TRBV20-1; J gene: TRBJ2-7; clone size: NA; CDR3 protein: CSARTRGEQYF; CDR3 DNA: TGCAGTGCTAGAACCCGGGGGGAGCAGTACTTC
D gene: TRBD1; V gene: TRBV19; J gene: TRBJ1-2; clone size: once; CDR3 protein: CASSTYAGTGGKGYTF; CDR3 DNA: TGTGCCAGTAGTACATACGCCGGGACAGGGGGCAAAGGCTACACCTTC
D gene: NA; V gene: TRBV10-3; J gene: TRBJ1-1; clone size: NA; CDR3 protein: CAITPDRDTEAFF; CDR3 DNA: TGTGCCATCACCCCGGACAGAGACACTGAAGCTTTCTTT
D gene: NA; V gene: TRBV4-3; J gene: TRBJ2-7; clone size: NA; CDR3 protein: CASSQDALPGEQYF; CDR3 DNA: TGCGCCAGCAGCCAAGATGCGTTGCCCGGCGAGCAGTACTTC
D gene: NA; V gene: TRBV5-1; J gene: TRBJ2-2; clone size: once; CDR3 protein: CASHGETGELFF; CDR3 DNA: TGCGCCAGCCATGGAGAGACCGGGGAGCTGTTTTTT
D gene: TRBD1; V gene: TRBV6-1; J gene: TRBJ2-7; clone size: NA; CDR3 protein: CASSDTGTVYEQYF; CDR3 DNA: TGTGCCAGCAGTGACACCGGGACAGTCTACGAGCAGTACTTC
D gene: NA; V gene: TRBV19; J gene: TRBJ2-1; clone size: NA; CDR3 protein: CASSIVGNEQFF; CDR3 DNA: TGTGCCAGTAGTATCGTCGGCAATGAGCAGTTCTTC
D gene: TRBD1; V gene: TRBV10-3; J gene: TRBJ1-1; clone size: NA; CDR3 protein: CAISGTGGNTEAFF; CDR3 DNA: TGTGCCATCAGCGGGACAGGAGGGAACACTGAAGCTTTCTTT
D gene: NA; V gene: TRBV13; J gene: TRBJ2-7; clone size: NA; CDR3 protein: CASSLVRAEQYF; CDR3 DNA: TGTGCCAGCAGCTTAGTAAGGGCCGAGCAGTACTTC
D gene: TRBD2; V gene: TRBV5-1; J gene: TRBJ2-3; clone size: NA; CDR3 protein: CASSRPGVAGGPGDTQYF; CDR3 DNA: TGCGCCAGCAGCCGACCCGGGGTTGCGGGGGGCCCAGGCGATACGCAGTATTTT
D gene: NA; V gene: TRBV21-1; J gene: TRBJ1-4; clone size: NA; CDR3 protein: CARDEKLFF; CDR3 DNA: TGTGCCAGGGATGAAAAACTGTTTTTT
D gene: TRBD1; V gene: TRBV5-1; J gene: TRBJ1-6; clone size: NA; CDR3 protein: CASSYASTRTGDSPLHF; CDR3 DNA: TGCGCCAGCAGCTACGCCTCAACTCGGACAGGGGACTCACCCCTCCACTTT